What follows is one TCR beta chain and its context. Per the original methods: Estimates of nucleated cell counts were drawn from the amplification of reference gene primers. Data came from immunoSEQ multiplex PCR; TCRdb stores just in-frame clones and leaves some out. That table is the source of V, J and clone size, and D and trimming were worked out from the DNA. Here the sample spans 300,000 to 400,000 clones, over 75% being singletons. This entry comes from a study of blood T cell repertoires in COVID-19. Study-level background: Whether acute or convalescent, the COVID-19 samples came from the United States, Italy and Spain. Sample material is recorded as cDNA or gDNA derived from T cells, B-cell-depleted T cells, or PBMCs.

The CDR3 covers 14 residues. V was trimmed by 6 bases and J by 0 bases, leaving 8 bases between them. Germline assignment: CDR1 MNHEY and CDR2 SMNVEV (reference sequence). The rearrangement joins TRBV27 to TRBJ1-4; D remains unclear. The receptor's source is a man aged 45-60 years with active or convalescent COVID-19. Input material: peripheral blood. CDR3 DNA sequence: TGTGCCAGCAGCAGACTAGCAACTAATGAAAAACTGTTTTTT. It yields the protein CASSRLATNEKLFF.